What follows describes a single TCR beta chain. This sample was taken from a study of blood T cell repertoires in COVID-19. Study summary: Collection of acute and convalescent COVID-19 samples took place in the United States, Italy and Spain. T cells, B-cell-depleted T cells, or PBMCs supplied cDNA or gDNA.

Germline assignment: CDR1 ENHRY and CDR2 SYGVKD. The CDR3 length is 13 residues. V lost 6 bases, J lost 2 bases, and 11 bases lay in between. In the source study's methods: Nucleated cell number was recorded as an estimate derived from reference gene primer amplification. Assay: immunoSEQ multiplex PCR; the TCRdb copy retains only in-frame clones and omits some. D and trimming come from the DNA, and the V and J calls and clone size come from that table. The table records approximately 230,000 clones, about 86% of them present only once. The rearrangement joins TRBV10-3 to TRBJ2-7, with a weak D call TRBD1 (5 bases). The sequenced sample was peripheral blood. This sequence originates from an elderly man with acute or convalescent COVID-19. CDR3: CAIRVGRAYEQYF. In DNA form, the CDR3 reads TGTGCCATCAGAGTTGGCAGGGCCTACGAGCAGTACTTC.